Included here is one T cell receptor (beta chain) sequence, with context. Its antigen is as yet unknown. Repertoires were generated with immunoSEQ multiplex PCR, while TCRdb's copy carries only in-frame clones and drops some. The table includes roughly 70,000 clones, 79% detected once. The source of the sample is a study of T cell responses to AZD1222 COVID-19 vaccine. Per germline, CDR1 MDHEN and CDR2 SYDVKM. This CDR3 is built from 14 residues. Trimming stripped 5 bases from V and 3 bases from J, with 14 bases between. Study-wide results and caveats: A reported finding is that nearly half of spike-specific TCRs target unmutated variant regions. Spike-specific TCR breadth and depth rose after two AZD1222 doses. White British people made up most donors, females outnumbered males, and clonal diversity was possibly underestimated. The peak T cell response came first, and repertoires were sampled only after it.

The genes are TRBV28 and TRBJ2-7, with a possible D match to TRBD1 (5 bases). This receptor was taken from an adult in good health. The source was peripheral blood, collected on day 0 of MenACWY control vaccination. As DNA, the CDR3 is TGTGCCAGCAGTACAGTGCAGGGCATCTACGAGCAGTACTTC. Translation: CASSTVQGIYEQYF. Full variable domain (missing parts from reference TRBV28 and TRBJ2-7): DVKVTQSSRYLVKRTGEKVFLECVQDMDHENMFWYRQDPGLGLRLIYFSYDVKMKEKGDIPEGYSVSREKKERFSLILESASTNQTSMYLCASSTVQGIYEQYFGPGTRLTVT.